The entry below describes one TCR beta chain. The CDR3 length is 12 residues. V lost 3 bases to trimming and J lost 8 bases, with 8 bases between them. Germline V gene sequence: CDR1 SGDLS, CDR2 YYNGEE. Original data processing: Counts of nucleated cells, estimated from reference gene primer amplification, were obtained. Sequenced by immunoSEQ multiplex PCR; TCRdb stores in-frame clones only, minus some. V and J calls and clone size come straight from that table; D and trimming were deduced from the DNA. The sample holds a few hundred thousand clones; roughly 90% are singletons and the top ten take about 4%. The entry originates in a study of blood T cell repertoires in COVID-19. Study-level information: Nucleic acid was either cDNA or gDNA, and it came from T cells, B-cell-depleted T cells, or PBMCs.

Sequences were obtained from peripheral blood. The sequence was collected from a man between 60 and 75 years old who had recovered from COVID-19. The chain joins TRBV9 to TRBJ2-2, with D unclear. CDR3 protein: CASSGAEGELFF. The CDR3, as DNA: TGTGCCAGCAGCGGGGCAGAAGGGGAGCTGTTTTTT.